This T cell receptor beta chain stems from a study of shared clonotypes between healthy human individuals. Generated by immunoSEQ multiplex PCR, the TCRdb table keeps only in-frame clones and is missing some. The sample gives under 2.5 million clones, roughly 90% of which show up once; more than 0.35% is in the top ten. Looked up from germline, CDR1 is MDHEN and CDR2 is SYDVKM. The CDR3 spans 15 residues. J was trimmed by 1 base and V by 2 bases; bases with no gene match: 2. The rearrangement links TRBV28 to TRBJ1-5, with 7 positions matching TRBD1. The specimen was naive CD4+ T cells from PBMCs. The sample's subset: CD45RA+ positively selected. The clonotype was recovered from a man aged 18 to 30 in good health. Some clones in this sample may be carry-over from other donors' samples. CDR3 amino acids: CASSLGQASNQPQHF. The CDR3 DNA is TGTGCCAGCAGTTTAGGACAGGCAAGCAATCAGCCCCAGCATTTT.